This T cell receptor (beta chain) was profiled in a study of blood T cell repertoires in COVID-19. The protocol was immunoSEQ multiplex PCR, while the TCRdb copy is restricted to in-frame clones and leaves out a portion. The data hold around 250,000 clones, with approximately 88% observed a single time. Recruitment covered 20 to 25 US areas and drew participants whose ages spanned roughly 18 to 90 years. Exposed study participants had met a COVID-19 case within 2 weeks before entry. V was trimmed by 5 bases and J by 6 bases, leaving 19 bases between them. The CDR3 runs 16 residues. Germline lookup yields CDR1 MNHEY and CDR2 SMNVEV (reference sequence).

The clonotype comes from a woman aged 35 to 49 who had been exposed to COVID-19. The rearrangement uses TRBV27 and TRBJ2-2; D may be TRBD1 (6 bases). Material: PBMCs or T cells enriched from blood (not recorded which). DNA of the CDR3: TGTGCCAGCAGTCGGGACATCCCTTTGACGGCCGGGGAGCTGTTTTTT. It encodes CASSRDIPLTAGELFF.